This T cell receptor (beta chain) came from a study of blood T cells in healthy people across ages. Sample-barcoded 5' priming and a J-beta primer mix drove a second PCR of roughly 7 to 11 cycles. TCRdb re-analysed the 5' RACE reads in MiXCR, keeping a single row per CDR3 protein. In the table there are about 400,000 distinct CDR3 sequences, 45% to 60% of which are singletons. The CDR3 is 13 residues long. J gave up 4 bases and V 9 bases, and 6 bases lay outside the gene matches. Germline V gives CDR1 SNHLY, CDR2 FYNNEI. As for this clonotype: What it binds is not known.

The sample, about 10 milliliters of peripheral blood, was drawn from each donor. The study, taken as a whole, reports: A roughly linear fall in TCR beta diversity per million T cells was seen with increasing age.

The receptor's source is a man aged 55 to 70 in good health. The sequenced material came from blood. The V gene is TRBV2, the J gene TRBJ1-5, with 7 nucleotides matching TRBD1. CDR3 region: CASRQGLNQPQHF. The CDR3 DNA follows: TGTGCCAGTCGACAGGGCCTAAATCAGCCCCAGCATTTT.